The clone carrying this T cell receptor beta chain was seen a single time. Its antigen is not identified. Measured with immunoSEQ multiplex PCR; TCRdb has only the in-frame clones, and not every one. The sample shows 45,000 or so clones, 92% of them seen only once. This sample stems from a study of T cells after posttransplantation cyclophosphamide. General study findings and limits: Later post-transplant blood repertoires were often dominated by donor CD8+ memory clones.

In germline, CDR1 is LNHDA, CDR2 SQIVND (reference sequence). CDR3 length: 15 amino acids. Trimming stripped 4 bases from V and 2 bases from J, with 14 bases between. The source is a woman aged 50 to 60 in good health and a related stem cell transplant donor. The genes are TRBV19 and TRBJ1-2, with D maybe TRBD1 (6 bases). The sample comprised PBMCs. The DNA of the CDR3 is TGTGCCAGTAGTAAAGGCAGGGGCGAAAACTATGGCTACACCTTC. Its translation: CASSKGRGENYGYTF.